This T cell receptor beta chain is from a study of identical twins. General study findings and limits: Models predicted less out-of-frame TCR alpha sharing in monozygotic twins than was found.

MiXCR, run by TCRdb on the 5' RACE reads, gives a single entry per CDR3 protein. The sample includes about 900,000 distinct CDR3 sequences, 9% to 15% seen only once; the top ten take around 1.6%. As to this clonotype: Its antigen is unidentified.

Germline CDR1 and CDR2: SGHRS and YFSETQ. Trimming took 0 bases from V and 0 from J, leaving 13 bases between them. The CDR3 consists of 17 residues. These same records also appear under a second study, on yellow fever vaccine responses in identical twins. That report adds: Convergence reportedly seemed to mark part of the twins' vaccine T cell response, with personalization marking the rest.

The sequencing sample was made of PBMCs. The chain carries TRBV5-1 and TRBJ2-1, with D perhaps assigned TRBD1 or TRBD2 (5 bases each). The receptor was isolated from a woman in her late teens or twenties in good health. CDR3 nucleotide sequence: TGCGCCAGCAGCTTGGTTGGGACCAGGACCTCCTACAATGAGCAGTTCTTC. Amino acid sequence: CASSLVGTRTSYNEQFF.